The entry that follows covers one T cell receptor (beta chain) sequence. This specimen comes from a study of blood T cell repertoires in COVID-19. As for the study in general: In each case, the material was cDNA or gDNA derived from T cells, B-cell-depleted T cells, or PBMCs.

Here immunoSEQ multiplex PCR was the method, and the copy in TCRdb shows in-frame clones only, minus some. The table records 200,000 to 250,000 clones, about 86% of them present only once. CDR3 length: 17 amino acids. V was clipped by 4 bases and J by 5 bases; unmatched bases: 12. The germline gives CDR1 MNHEY, CDR2 SVGEGT. The sequence was collected from a woman aged 50 to 65 with acute or convalescent COVID-19. The chain links TRBV6-2 or TRBV6-3 to TRBJ1-3; 9 bases fit TRBD1. The sequencing input was peripheral blood. The CDR3: CASSSRRDREVRNTIYF. As DNA, the CDR3 is TGTGCCAGCAGTTCCAGACGGGACAGGGAAGTTCGAAACACCATATATTTT.